The clone carrying this T cell receptor beta chain came up many times. This entry belongs to a study of Graves' ophthalmopathy and Graves' hyperthyroidism. Using RNA transcripts, the TCR beta CDR3 regions were amplified. Second-round multiplex PCR came after a first-round RT-PCR that employed HTBI primers. TCRdb itself ran the multiplex PCR reads through MiXCR, one entry per CDR3 protein. Altogether about 740,000 distinct CDR3 sequences are present, 40% being singletons, with the ten largest covering 44%. This CDR3 is 13 amino acids long. Germline V gene lookup returns CDR1 SQVTM and CDR2 ANQGSEA. Between the trimmed V and J ends, which lost 4 bases and 4 bases, there was a span of 13 bases.

Sequencing input: peripheral blood. This clonotype originated in an adult man with Graves' ophthalmopathy. The chain employs TRBV29-1 and TRBJ1-2, with a possible D match to TRBD1 (5 bases). CDR3 DNA sequence: TGCAGCGTTGCGCAGGGCCCCCTCTATGGCTACACCTTC. Amino acids: CSVAQGPLYGYTF.